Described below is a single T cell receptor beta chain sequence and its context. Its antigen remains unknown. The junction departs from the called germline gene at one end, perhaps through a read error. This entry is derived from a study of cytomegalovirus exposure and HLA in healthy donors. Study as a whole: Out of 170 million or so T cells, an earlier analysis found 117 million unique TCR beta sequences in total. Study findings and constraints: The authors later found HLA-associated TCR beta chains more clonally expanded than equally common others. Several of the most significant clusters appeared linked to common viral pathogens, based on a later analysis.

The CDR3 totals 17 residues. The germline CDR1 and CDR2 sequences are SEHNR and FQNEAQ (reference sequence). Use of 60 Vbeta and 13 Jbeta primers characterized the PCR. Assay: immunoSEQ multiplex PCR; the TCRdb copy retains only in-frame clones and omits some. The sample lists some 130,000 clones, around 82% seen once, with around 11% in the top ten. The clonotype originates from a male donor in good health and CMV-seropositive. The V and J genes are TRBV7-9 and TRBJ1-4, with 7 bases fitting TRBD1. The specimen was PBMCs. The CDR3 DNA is TGTTCCAGCACCCTCCCCAGGGGGAGAGCAACTAATGAAAAACTGTTTTTT. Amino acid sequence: CSSTLPRGRATNEKLFF.